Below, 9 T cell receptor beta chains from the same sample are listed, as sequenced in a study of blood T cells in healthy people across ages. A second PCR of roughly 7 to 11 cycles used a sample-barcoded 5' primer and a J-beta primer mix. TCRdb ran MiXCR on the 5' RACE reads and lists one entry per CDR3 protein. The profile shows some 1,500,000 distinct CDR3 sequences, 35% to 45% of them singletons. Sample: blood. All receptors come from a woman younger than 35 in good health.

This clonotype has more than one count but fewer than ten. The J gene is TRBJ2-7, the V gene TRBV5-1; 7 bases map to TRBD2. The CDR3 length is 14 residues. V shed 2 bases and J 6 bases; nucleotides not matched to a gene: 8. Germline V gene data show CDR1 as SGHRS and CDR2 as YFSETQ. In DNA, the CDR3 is TGCGCCAGCAGCTTTGCGGGAGAAGAGGCCGAGCAGTACTTC. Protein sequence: CASSFAGEEAEQYF.

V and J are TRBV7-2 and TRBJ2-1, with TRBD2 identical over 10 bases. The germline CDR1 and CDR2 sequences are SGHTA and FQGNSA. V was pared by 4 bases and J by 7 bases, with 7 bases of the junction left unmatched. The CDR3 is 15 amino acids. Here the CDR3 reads CASSSVAGGSNEQFF. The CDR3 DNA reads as TGTGCCAGCAGCTCGGTAGCGGGGGGCTCGAATGAGCAGTTCTTC. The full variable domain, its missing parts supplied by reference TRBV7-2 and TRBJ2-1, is GAGVSQSPSNKVTEKGKDVELRCDPISGHTALYWYRQSLGQGLEFLIYFQGNSAPDKSGLPSDRFSAERTGGSVSTLTIQRTQQEDSAVYLCASSSVAGGSNEQFFGPGTRLTVL.

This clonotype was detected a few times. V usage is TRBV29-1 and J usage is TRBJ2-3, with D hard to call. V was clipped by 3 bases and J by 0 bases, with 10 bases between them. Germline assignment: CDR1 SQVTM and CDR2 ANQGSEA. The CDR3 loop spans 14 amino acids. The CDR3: CSVELRRSTDTQYF. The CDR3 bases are TGCAGCGTTGAGTTACGGCGTAGCACAGATACGCAGTATTTT.

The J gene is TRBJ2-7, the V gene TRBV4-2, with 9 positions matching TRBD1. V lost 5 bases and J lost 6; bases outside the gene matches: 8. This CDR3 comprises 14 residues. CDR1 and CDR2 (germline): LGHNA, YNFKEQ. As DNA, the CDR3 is TGTGCCAGCAGCAACCGGGACAGGGTGGGCGAGCAGTACTTC. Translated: CASSNRDRVGEQYF.

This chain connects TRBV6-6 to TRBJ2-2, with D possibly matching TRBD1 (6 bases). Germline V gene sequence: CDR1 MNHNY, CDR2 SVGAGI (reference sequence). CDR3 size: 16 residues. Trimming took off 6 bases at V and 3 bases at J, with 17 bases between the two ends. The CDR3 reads CASRIHPQGYTGELFF. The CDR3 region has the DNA TGTGCCAGCAGGATACATCCCCAGGGGTACACCGGGGAGCTGTTTTTT.

The CDR3 sequence: CASGLGTSGSLRQFF. For the CDR3, the DNA is TGTGCTAGTGGTTTGGGGACTAGCGGGAGTTTAAGGCAGTTCTTC. The chain uses TRBV12-5 and TRBJ2-1; 13 bases match TRBD2. CDR1 is LGHNT, CDR2 FRNRAP, per germline. The CDR3 runs 15 residues. The V gene end was trimmed by 1 base and the J gene end by 12 bases; junction bases not matched to a gene: 6.

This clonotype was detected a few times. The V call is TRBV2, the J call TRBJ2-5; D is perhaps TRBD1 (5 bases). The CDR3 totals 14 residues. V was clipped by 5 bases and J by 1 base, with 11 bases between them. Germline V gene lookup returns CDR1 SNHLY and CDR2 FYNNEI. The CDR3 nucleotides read TGTGCCAGCAGTCGAACAGGTATCCAAGAGACCCAGTACTTC. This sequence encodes CASSRTGIQETQYF.

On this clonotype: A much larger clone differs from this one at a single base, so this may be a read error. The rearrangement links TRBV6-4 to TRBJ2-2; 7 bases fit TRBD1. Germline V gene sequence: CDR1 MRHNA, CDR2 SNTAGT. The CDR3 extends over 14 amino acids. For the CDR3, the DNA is TGTGCCAGCAGTGTCCAGGGGGACACCAGGGAGCTGTTTTTT. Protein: CASSVQGDTRELFF.

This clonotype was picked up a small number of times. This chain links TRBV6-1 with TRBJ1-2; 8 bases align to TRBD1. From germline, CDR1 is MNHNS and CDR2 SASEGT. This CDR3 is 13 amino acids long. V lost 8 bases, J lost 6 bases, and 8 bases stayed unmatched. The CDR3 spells CASHAGQADGYTF. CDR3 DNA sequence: TGTGCCAGCCACGCGGGACAGGCGGATGGCTACACCTTC.